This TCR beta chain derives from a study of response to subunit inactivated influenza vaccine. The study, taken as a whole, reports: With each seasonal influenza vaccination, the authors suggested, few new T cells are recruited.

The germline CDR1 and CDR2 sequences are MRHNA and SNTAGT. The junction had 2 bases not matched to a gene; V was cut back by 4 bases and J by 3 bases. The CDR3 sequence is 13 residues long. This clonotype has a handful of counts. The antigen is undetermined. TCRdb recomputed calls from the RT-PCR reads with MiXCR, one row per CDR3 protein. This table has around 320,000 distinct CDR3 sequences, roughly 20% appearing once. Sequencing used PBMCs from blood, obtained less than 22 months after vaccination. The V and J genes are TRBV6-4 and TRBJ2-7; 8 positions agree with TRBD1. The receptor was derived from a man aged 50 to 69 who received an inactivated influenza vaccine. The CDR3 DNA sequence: TGTGCCAGCAGTGCCACAGGGGGCTACGAGCAGTACTTC. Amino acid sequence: CASSATGGYEQYF.